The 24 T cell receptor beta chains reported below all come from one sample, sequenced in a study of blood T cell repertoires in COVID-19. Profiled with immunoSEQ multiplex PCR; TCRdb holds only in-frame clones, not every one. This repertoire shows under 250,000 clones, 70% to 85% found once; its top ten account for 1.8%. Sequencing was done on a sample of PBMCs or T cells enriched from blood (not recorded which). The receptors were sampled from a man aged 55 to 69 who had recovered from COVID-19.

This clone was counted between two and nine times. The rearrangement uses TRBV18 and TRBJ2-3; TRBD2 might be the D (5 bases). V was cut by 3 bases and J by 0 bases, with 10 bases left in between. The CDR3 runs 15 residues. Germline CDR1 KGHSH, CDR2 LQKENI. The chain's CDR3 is CASSPGITSTDTQYF. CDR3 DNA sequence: TGTGCCAGCTCACCCGGGATTACTAGCACAGATACGCAGTATTTT.

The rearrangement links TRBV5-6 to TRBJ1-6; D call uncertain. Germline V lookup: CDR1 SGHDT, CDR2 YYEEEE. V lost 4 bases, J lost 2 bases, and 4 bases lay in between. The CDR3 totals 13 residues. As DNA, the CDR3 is TGTGCCAGCAGCCCCACCTATAATTCACCCCTCCACTTT. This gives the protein CASSPTYNSPLHF.

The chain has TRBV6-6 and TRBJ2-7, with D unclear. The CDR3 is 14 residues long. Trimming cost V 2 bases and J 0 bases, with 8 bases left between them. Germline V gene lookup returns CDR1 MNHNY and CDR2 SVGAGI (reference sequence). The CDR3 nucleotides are TGTGCCAGCAGTTACCCACAAAACTCCTACGAGCAGTACTTC. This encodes CASSYPQNSYEQYF.

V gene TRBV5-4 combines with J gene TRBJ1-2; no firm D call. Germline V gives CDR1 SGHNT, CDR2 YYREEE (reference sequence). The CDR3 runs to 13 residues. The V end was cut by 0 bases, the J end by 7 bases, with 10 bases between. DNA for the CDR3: TGTGCCAGCAGCTTGGGCCTAGAACCTGGCTACACCTTC. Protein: CASSLGLEPGYTF.

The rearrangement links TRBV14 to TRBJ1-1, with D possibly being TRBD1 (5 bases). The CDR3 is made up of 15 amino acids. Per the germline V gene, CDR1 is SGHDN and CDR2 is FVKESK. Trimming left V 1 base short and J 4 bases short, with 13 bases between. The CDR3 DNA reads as TGTGCCAGCAGCCAAGTCGGTGGGGGGTCCACTGAAGCTTTCTTT. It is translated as CASSQVGGGSTEAFF.

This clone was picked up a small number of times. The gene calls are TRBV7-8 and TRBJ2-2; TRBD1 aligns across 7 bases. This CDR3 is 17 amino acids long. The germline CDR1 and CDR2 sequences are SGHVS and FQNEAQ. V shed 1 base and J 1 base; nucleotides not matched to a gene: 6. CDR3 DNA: TGTGCCAGCAGCTTAGTGAGCACAGGGGTGAACACCGGGGAGCTGTTTTTT. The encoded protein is CASSLVSTGVNTGELFF.

CDR3: CASRGRHEKLFF. In nucleotides, the CDR3 is TGTGCCAGTAGGGGGCGGCATGAAAAACTGTTTTTT. V gene TRBV19 combines with J gene TRBJ1-4; TRBD1 is a possible D gene (5 bases). Germline-derived CDR1 and CDR2 are LNHDA and SQIVND (reference sequence). The ends were cut back, 6 bases at V and 6 bases at J, with 8 bases in the middle. The CDR3 is 12 amino acids.

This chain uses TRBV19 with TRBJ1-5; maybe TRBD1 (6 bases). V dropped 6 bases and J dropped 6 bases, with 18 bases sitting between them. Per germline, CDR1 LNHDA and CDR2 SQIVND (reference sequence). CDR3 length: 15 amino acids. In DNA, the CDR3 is TGTGCCAGTAGCCGAGGACCGGGGGGCTCTCAGCCCCAGCATTTT. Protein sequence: CASSRGPGGSQPQHF.

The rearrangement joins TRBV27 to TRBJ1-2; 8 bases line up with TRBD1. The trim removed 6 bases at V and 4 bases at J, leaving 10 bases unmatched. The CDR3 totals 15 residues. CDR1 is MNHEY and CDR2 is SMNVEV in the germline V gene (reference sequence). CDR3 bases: TGTGCCAGCAGCTTTAGTCTTGGACAGGGCTATGGCTACACCTTC. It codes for CASSFSLGQGYGYTF.

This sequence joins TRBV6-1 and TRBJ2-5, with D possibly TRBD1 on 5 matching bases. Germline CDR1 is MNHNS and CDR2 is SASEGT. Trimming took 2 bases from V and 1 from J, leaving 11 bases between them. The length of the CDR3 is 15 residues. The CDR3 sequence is CASSEWGRIQETQYF. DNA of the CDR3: TGTGCCAGCAGTGAATGGGGCAGGATCCAAGAGACCCAGTACTTC.

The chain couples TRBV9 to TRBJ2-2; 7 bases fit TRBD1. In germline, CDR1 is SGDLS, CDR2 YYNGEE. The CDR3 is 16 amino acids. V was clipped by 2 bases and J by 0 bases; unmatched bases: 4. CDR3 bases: TGTGCCAGCAGCGTGGTGGGACAGCCGAACACCGGGGAGCTGTTTTTT. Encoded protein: CASSVVGQPNTGELFF.

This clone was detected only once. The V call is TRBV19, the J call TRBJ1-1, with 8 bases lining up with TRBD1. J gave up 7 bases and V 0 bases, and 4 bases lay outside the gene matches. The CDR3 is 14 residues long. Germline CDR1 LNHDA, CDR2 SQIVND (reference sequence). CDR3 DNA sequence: TGTGCCAGTAGTATAGACCAGGGGGCTTTTGAAGCTTTCTTT. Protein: CASSIDQGAFEAFF.

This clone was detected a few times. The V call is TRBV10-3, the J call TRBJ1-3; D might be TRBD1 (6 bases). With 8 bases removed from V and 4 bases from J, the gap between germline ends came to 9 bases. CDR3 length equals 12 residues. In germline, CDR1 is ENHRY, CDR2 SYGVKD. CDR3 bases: TGTGCCATCGGAGGACAGGGAAACACCATATATTTT. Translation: CAIGGQGNTIYF.

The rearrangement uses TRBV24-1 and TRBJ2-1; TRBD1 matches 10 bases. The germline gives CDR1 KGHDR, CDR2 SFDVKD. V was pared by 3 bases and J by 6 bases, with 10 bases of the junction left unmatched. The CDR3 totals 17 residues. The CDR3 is CATSDPDGQGVSNEQFF. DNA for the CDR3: TGTGCCACCAGTGATCCCGACGGACAGGGGGTCAGCAATGAGCAGTTCTTC.

CDR3 nucleotides: TGTGCCAGTAGTCCCCATGGTACAGGGGGTGGAAACACCATATATTTT. This gives the protein CASSPHGTGGGNTIYF. The J gene is TRBJ1-3, the V gene TRBV19; 8 bases line up with TRBD1. The CDR3 covers 16 residues. Germline V CDR1 and CDR2: LNHDA, SQIVND (reference sequence). Unmatched junction bases numbered 9, after V lost 5 bases and J lost 3 bases.

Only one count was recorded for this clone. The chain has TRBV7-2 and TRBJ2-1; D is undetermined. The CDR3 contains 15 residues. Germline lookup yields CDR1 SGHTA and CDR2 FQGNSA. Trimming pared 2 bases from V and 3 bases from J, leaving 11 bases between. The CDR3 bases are TGTGCCAGCAGCTTATCAGCGTTCCTCTACAATGAGCAGTTCTTC. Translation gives CASSLSAFLYNEQFF. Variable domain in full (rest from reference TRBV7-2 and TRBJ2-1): GAGVSQSPSNKVTEKGKDVELRCDPISGHTALYWYRQSLGQGLEFLIYFQGNSAPDKSGLPSDRFSAERTGGSVSTLTIQRTQQEDSAVYLCASSLSAFLYNEQFFGPGTRLTVL.

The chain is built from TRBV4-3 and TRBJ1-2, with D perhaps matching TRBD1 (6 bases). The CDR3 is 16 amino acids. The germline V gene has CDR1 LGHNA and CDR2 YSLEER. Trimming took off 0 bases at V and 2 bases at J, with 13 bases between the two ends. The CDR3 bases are TGCGCCAGCAGCCAAGACTACAGGGATCGGAACTATGGCTACACCTTC. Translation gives CASSQDYRDRNYGYTF.

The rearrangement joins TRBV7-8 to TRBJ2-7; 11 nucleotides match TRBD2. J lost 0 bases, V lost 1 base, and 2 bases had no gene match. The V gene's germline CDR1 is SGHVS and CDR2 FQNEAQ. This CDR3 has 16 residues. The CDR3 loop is CASSLEGLAGSYEQYF. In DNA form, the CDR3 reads TGTGCCAGCAGCTTAGAAGGACTAGCGGGCTCCTACGAGCAGTACTTC.

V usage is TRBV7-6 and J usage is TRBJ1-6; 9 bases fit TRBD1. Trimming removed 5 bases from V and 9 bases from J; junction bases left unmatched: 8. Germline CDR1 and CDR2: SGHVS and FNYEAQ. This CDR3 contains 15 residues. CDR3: CASSQTGQGGSPLHF. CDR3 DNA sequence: TGTGCCAGCAGCCAGACGGGACAGGGAGGTTCACCCCTCCACTTT.

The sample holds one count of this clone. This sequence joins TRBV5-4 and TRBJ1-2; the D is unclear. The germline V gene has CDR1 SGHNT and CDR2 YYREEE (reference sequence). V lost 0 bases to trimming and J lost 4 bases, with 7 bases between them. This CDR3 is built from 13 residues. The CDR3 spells CASSLERGYGYTF. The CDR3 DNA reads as TGTGCCAGCAGCTTGGAGAGAGGCTATGGCTACACCTTC.

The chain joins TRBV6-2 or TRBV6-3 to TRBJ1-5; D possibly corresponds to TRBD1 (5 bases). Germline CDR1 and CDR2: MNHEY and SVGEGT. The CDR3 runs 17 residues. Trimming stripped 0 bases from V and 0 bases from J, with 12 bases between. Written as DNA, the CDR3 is TGTGCCAGCAGTTACTCCGACGGGGGGGGTAGCAATCAGCCCCAGCATTTT. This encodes CASSYSDGGGSNQPQHF.

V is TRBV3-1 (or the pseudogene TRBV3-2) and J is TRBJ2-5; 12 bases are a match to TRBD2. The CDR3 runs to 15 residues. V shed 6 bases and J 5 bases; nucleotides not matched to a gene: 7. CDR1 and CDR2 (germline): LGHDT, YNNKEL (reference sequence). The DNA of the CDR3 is TGTGCCAGCAGTCTAGCGGGGGGGCCTAGGGAGACCCAGTACTTC. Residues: CASSLAGGPRETQYF.

The CDR3 region is CASSLDRGSIQYF. The CDR3 DNA follows: TGTGCCAGCAGCTTAGATCGGGGGAGCATTCAGTACTTC. The rearrangement uses TRBV11-1 and TRBJ2-4, with a possible D match to TRBD2 (6 bases). Germline CDR1 SGHAT, CDR2 FQDESV (reference sequence). This CDR3 has 13 residues. V was shortened by 1 base and J by 9 bases, with 10 bases between the two germline ends.

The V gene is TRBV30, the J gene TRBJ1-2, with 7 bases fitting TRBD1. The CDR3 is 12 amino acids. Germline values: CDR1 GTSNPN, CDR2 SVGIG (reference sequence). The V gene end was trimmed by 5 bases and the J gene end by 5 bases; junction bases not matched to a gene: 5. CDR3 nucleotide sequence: TGTGCCTGGGACAGGGTCGGGTATGGCTACACCTTC. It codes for CAWDRVGYGYTF.